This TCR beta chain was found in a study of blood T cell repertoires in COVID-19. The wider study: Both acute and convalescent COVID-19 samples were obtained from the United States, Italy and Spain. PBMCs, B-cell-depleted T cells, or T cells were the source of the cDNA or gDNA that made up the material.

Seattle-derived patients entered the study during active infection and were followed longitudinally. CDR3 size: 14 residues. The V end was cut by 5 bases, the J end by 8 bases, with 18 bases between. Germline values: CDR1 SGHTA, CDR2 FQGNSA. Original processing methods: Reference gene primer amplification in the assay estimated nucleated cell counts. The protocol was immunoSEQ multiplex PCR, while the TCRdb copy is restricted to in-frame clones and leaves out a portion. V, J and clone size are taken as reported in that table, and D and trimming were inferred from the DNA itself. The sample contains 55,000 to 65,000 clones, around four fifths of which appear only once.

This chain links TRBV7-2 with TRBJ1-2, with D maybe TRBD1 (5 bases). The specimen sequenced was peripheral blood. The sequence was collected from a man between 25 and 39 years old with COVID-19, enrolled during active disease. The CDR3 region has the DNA TGTGCCAGCAGCGCACCCTGGAGGGGCAGAGGCTACACCTTC. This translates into CASSAPWRGRGYTF.